These 3 T cell receptor beta chains share one sample of origin, sequenced in a study of T-cell reconstitution after alpha-beta-depleted transplantation in children. The library targeted TCRbeta and was prepared with unique molecular identifiers. TCRdb redid the calling of the PCR reads with MiXCR, one entry per CDR3 protein. The table includes more than 550,000 distinct CDR3 sequences, roughly a tenth detected once. Material: PBMCs from the stem cell graft donor, obtained from the stem cell graft. Every receptor here comes from a human donor who donated a stem cell graft to a child with acute myeloid leukemia.

This clonotype was observed a few times. Here the CDR3 DNA reads TGTGCCAGCAGCGCTGGACAGGGTCGGAGTCAGCCCCAGCATTTT. It specifies CASSAGQGRSQPQHF. The chain carries TRBV5-4 and TRBJ1-5, with 8 bases lining up with TRBD1. J was trimmed by 6 bases and V by 4 bases; bases with no gene match: 9. CDR1 SGHNT and CDR2 YYREEE come from the germline V gene (reference sequence). This CDR3 has 15 residues.

The chain joins TRBV20-1 to TRBJ2-6, with TRBD2 matching 10 bases. The CDR3 contains 18 residues. Germline V lookup: CDR1 DFQATT, CDR2 SNEGSKA (reference sequence). J lost 0 bases, V lost 3 bases, and 8 bases had no gene match. CDR3 nucleotides: TGCAGTGCTAGGTCTAGCGGGAGACCAGGCTCTGGGGCCAACGTCCTGACTTTC. This sequence encodes CSARSSGRPGSGANVLTF.

In its sample, this clonotype was seen many times. The rearrangement links TRBV5-1 to TRBJ2-2; 7 bases match TRBD1. V gave up 0 bases and J gave up 6 bases; unmatched junction bases: 5. The CDR3 contains 15 residues. From germline, CDR1 is SGHRS and CDR2 YFSETQ. CDR3 in amino acids: CASSLVTGPAGELFF. CDR3 sequence (DNA): TGCGCCAGCAGCTTGGTGACAGGGCCGGCCGGGGAGCTGTTTTTT.